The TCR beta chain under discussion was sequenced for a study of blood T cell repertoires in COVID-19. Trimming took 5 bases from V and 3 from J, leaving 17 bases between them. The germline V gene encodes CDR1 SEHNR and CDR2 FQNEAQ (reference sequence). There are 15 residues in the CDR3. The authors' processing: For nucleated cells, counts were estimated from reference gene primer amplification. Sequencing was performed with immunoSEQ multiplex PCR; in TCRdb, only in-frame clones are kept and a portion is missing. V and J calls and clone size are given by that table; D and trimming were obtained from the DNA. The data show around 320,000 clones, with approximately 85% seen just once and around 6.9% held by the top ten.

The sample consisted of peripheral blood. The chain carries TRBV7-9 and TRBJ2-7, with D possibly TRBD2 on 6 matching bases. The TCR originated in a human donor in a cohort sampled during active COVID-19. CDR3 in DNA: TGTGCCAGCAGCCGTGAATCCGACGGGGGCTACGAGCAGTACTTC. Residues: CASSRESDGGYEQYF.